What follows describes a single T cell receptor (beta chain). This clone's antigen is unknown. Base quality data are lacking; no much larger clone is found one base away. This sample is drawn from a study of T cell clones after liver transplantation (dated 2019 in TCRdb). Concerning the study at large: ITN030ST, the source of the samples, was a randomized trial that attempted immunosuppression withdrawal within 2 years of liver transplantation. Donor-reactive T cell clones were identified using TCRbeta sequencing after a pre-transplant mixed lymphocyte reaction and were then followed in post-transplant blood. Third party-reactive TCRbeta sequences from pre-transplant MLRs were also identified as an antigen-independent comparator for donor-reactive sequences. Of the eight recipients, a few were HCV-positive, while the remaining recipients had been transplanted for non-autoimmune, non-viral indications. The subjects received no induction therapy and were kept on standard immunosuppression until randomization at 12-24 months post-transplant. Tolerance was defined as complete immunosuppression withdrawal for at least one year with no rise in liver enzymes beyond twice the upper limit of normal. Blood samples were collected pre-transplant, pre-randomization before withdrawal, and post-randomization after either full withdrawal or failed withdrawal. The studied cohort comprised 8 liver transplant recipients, 3 classified as tolerant and 5 as non-tolerant.

This specimen's time point label, interpreted: pre-transplant. Thawed unstimulated PBMCs were stained for CD3, CD4 and CD8 and FACS-sorted into CD3+CD4+ and CD3+CD8+ populations. Each of the 8 studied subjects was randomized to immunosuppression withdrawal. The Qiagen DNeasy Blood and Tissue Kit was used to isolate genomic DNA. Using immunoSEQ, frozen genomic DNA was subjected to high-throughput TCRbeta CDR3 sequencing, a process that included PCR amplification, mapping, bias correction and internal controls. From the authors' description of their analysis: Productive rearrangements were kept, and unique TCRbeta sequences were defined by CDR3 nucleotide sequence plus V and J gene. For a sequence to be called donor-reactive, it needed a frequency of at least 0.01% and at least 5-fold expansion in CFSE-low cells compared with unstimulated pre-transplant cells. Minimum frequency thresholds were set for each subject based on the unstimulated sample with the lowest template count, ensuring at least 90% detection power. Jensen-Shannon divergence between the top 1000 TCRbeta sequences after and before transplant was used to measure repertoire turnover. Two-sided Fisher's exact tests were used to test for changes in the detection of donor-reactive sequences. The immuneACCESS repertoire file appears here via TCRdb, limited to in-frame rearrangements. These files lack a portion of the clones; in checked studies, under half of the deficit traces to unresolved V genes, and the cause of the others is not known. That table supplies the V and J calls and clone size; D and trimming were determined from the DNA. The sample profile shows around 100,000 clones; around 83% of them were found once. The ten biggest clones cover approximately 0.93% of the sample.

The germline V gene specifies LGHNT as CDR1 and FRNRAP as CDR2. Including cysteine and phenylalanine, the CDR3 has 14 amino acids. Only the CDR3 part of the read is kept: 42 bases, read in frame from the first base. A distance of 7 bases separates the germline ends of V and J, which lose 5 bases and 0 bases respectively. Study-level results and caveats: Without allograft tissue specimens, donor-reactive T cells may have migrated into the graft rather than being deleted. The conclusions were considered preliminary, being limited by small, heterogeneous patient numbers and non-standardized post-transplant time points. Donor-reactive sequences declined more than third party-reactive ones, suggesting partial antigen-specific deletion unrelated to withdrawal success. When repertoire turnover was taken into account, detection of donor-reactive sequences was significantly reduced in 7 of 8 subjects for CD4 and in 8 of 8 subjects for CD8. A significant post-transplant decrease in circulating donor-reactive CD4 TCRbeta sequences was observed in 5 of 8 subjects, irrespective of tolerance or HCV status. In two subjects, low numbers of available donor cells limited the measurable donor-reactive repertoire.

The rearranged chain carries TRBV12-5 and TRBJ2-2, with no D gene named confidently. The source was CD4+ T cells from blood, collected before liver transplant. The origin of this receptor is a human donor who received a liver transplant. The CDR3 protein is CASGPFTNTGELFF. Here is the DNA: TGTGCTAGTGGTCCGTTCACGAACACCGGGGAGCTGTTTTTT.